The 31 T cell receptor beta chains below were found in one sample sequenced in a study of OX40 agonist ivuxolimab in advanced cancers. Clones were read by immunoSEQ multiplex PCR, and TCRdb kept only the in-frame ones, dropping some. The sample carries roughly 50,000 clones, 85% to 95% recorded once. The sample in question was CD4+ or CD8+ T cells sorted from blood, obtained in a trial of the OX40 agonist ivuxolimab. These receptors were taken from an adult with an advanced solid tumor such as melanoma, head and neck, liver or kidney cancer.

This clone was seen just once. The rearrangement links TRBV7-6 to TRBJ2-1, with D perhaps matching TRBD2 (6 bases). The V and J ends lost 1 base and 4 bases respectively, with 11 bases between them. Germline loops: CDR1 SGHVS, CDR2 FNYEAQ. This CDR3 region has 15 residues. The CDR3 is CASSLGPSDYNEQFF. The CDR3 coding sequence is TGTGCCAGCAGCTTAGGCCCTAGCGATTACAATGAGCAGTTCTTC.

The rearrangement joins TRBV12-5 to TRBJ1-1; 9 bases map to TRBD1. This CDR3 contains 15 residues. Trimming took 3 bases from V and 4 from J; bases not matched to a gene: 6. The V gene's germline CDR1 is LGHNT and CDR2 FRNRAP. CDR3 nucleotides: TGTGCTAGTGGTTTCTGGACAGGGGAGGGCACTGAAGCTTTCTTT. This codes for CASGFWTGEGTEAFF.

This clone has just one count. CDR3 region: CSVVGDYETRSSYNEQFF. For the CDR3, the DNA is TGCAGCGTTGTAGGGGACTACGAGACCCGAAGCTCCTACAATGAGCAGTTCTTC. The gene calls are TRBV29-1 and TRBJ2-1; TRBD2 matches 7 bases. CDR1 and CDR2 from the germline V gene are SQVTM and ANQGSEA. With 4 bases clipped from V and 0 bases from J, the junction kept 15 bases outside the gene matches. This CDR3 region has 18 residues.

This clone was counted once. CDR3 sequence reads: CASTKLQGSYEQYF. CDR3 bases: TGTGCCAGCACAAAATTACAGGGGTCCTACGAGCAGTACTTC. The V gene is TRBV28, the J gene TRBJ2-7; 7 nucleotides agree with TRBD1. V gave up 7 bases and J gave up 1 base; unmatched junction bases: 7. The CDR3 extends over 14 amino acids. Germline V gives CDR1 MDHEN, CDR2 SYDVKM. Drawing the rest from reference TRBV28 and TRBJ2-7, the complete variable domain is DVKVTQSSRYLVKRTGEKVFLECVQDMDHENMFWYRQDPGLGLRLIYFSYDVKMKEKGDIPEGYSVSREKKERFSLILESASTNQTSMYLCASTKLQGSYEQYFGPGTRLTVT.

The chain carries TRBV11-1 and TRBJ1-1; D remains ambiguous. The CDR3 runs to 12 residues. Trimming removed 5 bases from V and 2 bases from J, with 6 bases in between. Looked up from germline, CDR1 is SGHAT and CDR2 is FQDESV (reference sequence). CDR3 loop: CASSPYNTEAFF. The CDR3 DNA sequence: TGTGCCAGCAGCCCGTATAACACTGAAGCTTTCTTT.

The chain combines TRBV6-6 with TRBJ2-7; 9 bases line up with TRBD2. Germline CDR1 MNHNY, CDR2 SVGAGI (reference sequence). The CDR3 runs to 16 residues. V lost 3 bases and J lost 6; bases outside the gene matches: 12. DNA for the CDR3: TGTGCCAGCAGTTATTCCTGGACTAGCGTCGCCCCCGAGCAGTACTTC. Its protein is CASSYSWTSVAPEQYF.

The V call is TRBV5-4, the J call TRBJ2-5, with 10 positions matching TRBD2. The CDR3 is 19 amino acids. With V trimmed by 2 bases and J by 4 bases, 17 bases remained unmatched. The germline V gene encodes CDR1 SGHNT and CDR2 YYREEE (reference sequence). CDR3 sequence reads: CASSLAVSLAGPQGETQYF. DNA for the CDR3: TGTGCCAGCAGCTTAGCCGTGTCACTAGCGGGGCCCCAGGGAGAGACCCAGTACTTC.

The rearrangement uses TRBV19 and TRBJ1-3; D perhaps matches TRBD1 (5 bases). CDR3 size: 15 residues. Germline values: CDR1 LNHDA, CDR2 SQIVND (reference sequence). V was trimmed by 6 bases and J by 0 bases, leaving 12 bases between them. In nucleotides, the CDR3 is TGTGCCAGTAGACTCGGGGGGTTCTCTGGAAACACCATATATTTT. Protein sequence: CASRLGGFSGNTIYF.

V usage is TRBV5-4 and J usage is TRBJ1-4, with no clear D. This CDR3 is 13 amino acids long. Germline values: CDR1 SGHNT, CDR2 YYREEE (reference sequence). V lost 2 bases to trimming and J lost 8 bases, with 10 bases between them. CDR3: CASSLPSQEKLFF. As DNA, the CDR3 is TGTGCCAGCAGCTTACCCTCACAAGAAAAACTGTTTTTT.

CDR3 bases: TGTGCCAGTAGTATTGGACAGGGCGACGAGCAGTACTTC. Translation: CASSIGQGDEQYF. The V call is TRBV19, the J call TRBJ2-7; 8 nucleotides line up with TRBD1. CDR3 size: 13 residues. The trim removed 3 bases at V and 5 bases at J, leaving 3 bases unmatched. CDR1 is LNHDA and CDR2 is SQIVND in the germline V gene (reference sequence).

V usage is TRBV28 and J usage is TRBJ1-1; 7 bases match TRBD1. CDR1 MDHEN and CDR2 SYDVKM come from the germline V gene. The CDR3 covers 14 residues. The J segment lost 1 base and the V segment lost 3 bases, leaving 2 bases of the junction unmatched. DNA for the CDR3: TGTGCCAGCAGTTTCGGACAGGAGAACACTGAAGCTTTCTTT. This gives the protein CASSFGQENTEAFF.

The chain has TRBV5-1 and TRBJ2-7, with 7 nucleotides matching TRBD1. The CDR3 extends over 14 amino acids. J was trimmed by 3 bases and V by 5 bases; bases with no gene match: 8. The germline V gene encodes CDR1 SGHRS and CDR2 YFSETQ. DNA for the CDR3: TGCGCCAGCAGTTTCGCTTCAGGGGGCTACGAGCAGTACTTC. Its protein is CASSFASGGYEQYF.

J is TRBJ1-1 and V is TRBV5-6, with TRBD1 as a possible D gene (6 bases). V gave up 7 bases and J gave up 2 bases, with 12 bases separating them. The CDR3 loop spans 13 amino acids. From germline, CDR1 is SGHDT and CDR2 YYEEEE. The chain's CDR3 is CASALRGNTEAFF. In nucleotides, the CDR3 is TGTGCCAGCGCTCTCAGGGGCAACACTGAAGCTTTCTTT. Together with reference TRBV5-6 and TRBJ1-1, the CDR3 gives the full variable domain: DAGVTQSPTHLIKTRGQQVTLRCSPKSGHDTVSWYQQALGQGPQFIFQYYEEEERQRGNFPDRFSGHQFPNYSSELNVNALLLGDSALYLCASALRGNTEAFFGQGTRLTVV.

This clone was seen just once. The sample holds other DNA sequences that translate to the same CDR3. The rearrangement joins TRBV4-3 to TRBJ2-7, with D maybe TRBD1 (6 bases). The V end lost 1 base, the J end lost 4 bases, and 11 bases lay between the germline ends. The CDR3 sequence is 14 residues long. Germline CDR1 LGHNA, CDR2 YSLEER. The DNA for the CDR3 is TGCGCCAGCAGCCAAGGAACAGGGCGTTACGAGCAGTACTTC. This codes for CASSQGTGRYEQYF.

V and J are TRBV30 and TRBJ2-7, with D perhaps TRBD1 (6 bases). The CDR3 contains 14 residues. The V and J ends lost 2 bases and 3 bases respectively, with 14 bases between them. Germline V CDR1 and CDR2: GTSNPN, SVGIG (reference sequence). The CDR3 spells CAWSQGTGHYEQYF. CDR3 coding DNA: TGTGCCTGGAGTCAGGGGACGGGGCACTACGAGCAGTACTTC.

In DNA form, the CDR3 reads TGTGCCTGGAGTTTAGGACTAGGCGCTGAAGCTTTCTTT. Amino acid sequence: CAWSLGLGAEAFF. The genes are TRBV30 and TRBJ1-1; D not resolved. Trimming removed 2 bases at V and 6 bases at J, with 13 bases between. CDR1 GTSNPN and CDR2 SVGIG come from the germline V gene (reference sequence). This CDR3 is 13 amino acids long.

The chain uses TRBV18 and TRBJ2-7; no definite D call. The CDR3 consists of 16 residues. The V gene's germline CDR1 is KGHSH and CDR2 LQKENI. The V and J ends lost 0 bases and 1 base respectively, with 13 bases between them. CDR3 DNA: TGTGCCAGCTCACCACCGCAGAGGACGGCATCCTACGAGCAGTACTTC. This gives the protein CASSPPQRTASYEQYF.

The chain employs TRBV6-5 and TRBJ2-2, with 7 bases matching TRBD1. The CDR3 runs 13 residues. The V gene's germline CDR1 is MNHEY and CDR2 SVGAGI. V lost 8 bases and J lost 5; bases outside the gene matches: 5. The chain's CDR3 is CASWNRGTGELFF. In DNA form, the CDR3 reads TGTGCCAGCTGGAACAGGGGTACCGGGGAGCTGTTTTTT.

The V and J genes are TRBV19 and TRBJ2-1; D may match TRBD1 or TRBD2 (5 bases each). Trimming pared 7 bases from V and 2 bases from J, leaving 15 bases between. Germline CDR1 reads LNHDA; CDR2 reads SQIVND (reference sequence). The CDR3 consists of 15 residues. The CDR3 loop is CASTMGPSTYNEQFF. The CDR3 DNA sequence: TGTGCCAGTACGATGGGACCAAGCACCTACAATGAGCAGTTCTTC.

V gene TRBV7-3 combines with J gene TRBJ1-1; tentative D call: TRBD1 (5 bases). Per germline, CDR1 SGHTA and CDR2 FQGTGA. The CDR3 length is 13 residues. Trimming pared 1 base from V and 8 bases from J, leaving 11 bases between. The CDR3 sequence: CASSLRTGEEAFF. The CDR3 DNA follows: TGTGCCAGCAGCTTAAGAACGGGGGAAGAAGCTTTCTTT.

The chain is built from TRBV7-9 and TRBJ1-3; the D is unclear. The CDR3 is made up of 13 amino acids. Trimming took 5 bases from V and 0 from J, leaving 5 bases between them. The germline CDR1 and CDR2 sequences are SEHNR and FQNEAQ (reference sequence). In nucleotides, the CDR3 is TGTGCCAGCAGCCCCTACTCTGGAAACACCATATATTTT. It translates to CASSPYSGNTIYF.

The genes are TRBV7-3 and TRBJ2-7; D is undetermined. CDR1 SGHTA and CDR2 FQGTGA come from the germline V gene. This CDR3 is 13 amino acids long. The germline V and J ends were trimmed by 2 bases and 3 bases, with 8 bases remaining between them. As DNA, the CDR3 is TGTGCCAGCAGCTTACATTGGGGCTACGAGCAGTACTTC. This translates into CASSLHWGYEQYF.

J is TRBJ2-1 and V is TRBV19; D ambiguous. This CDR3 is 12 amino acids long. In germline, CDR1 is LNHDA, CDR2 SQIVND (reference sequence). Trimming shortened V by 2 bases and J by 6 bases, and 5 bases separated the two germline ends. Here the CDR3 reads CASSIYTNEQFF. The CDR3 DNA sequence: TGTGCCAGTAGTATATACACCAATGAGCAGTTCTTC.

The V gene is TRBV18, the J gene TRBJ1-3; D may be TRBD1 (5 bases). Trimming cost V 0 bases and J 2 bases, with 14 bases left between them. This CDR3 is 17 amino acids long. Germline CDR1 reads KGHSH; CDR2 reads LQKENI. CDR3 amino acids: CASSPPKQAKAGNTIYF. In nucleotides, the CDR3 is TGTGCCAGCTCACCACCGAAACAGGCCAAGGCTGGAAACACCATATATTTT. Based on the CDR3 plus reference TRBV18 and TRBJ1-3, the full variable domain is NAGVMQNPRHLVRRRGQEARLRCSPMKGHSHVYWYRQLPEEGLKFMVYLQKENIIDESGMPKERFSAEFPKEGPSILRIQQVVRGDSAAYFCASSPPKQAKAGNTIYFGEGSWLTVV.

As for this clone: In the same sample, other DNA sequences code for this CDR3. V usage is TRBV4-1 and J usage is TRBJ1-1; tentatively, D is TRBD1 (6 bases). Germline V gives CDR1 MGHRA, CDR2 YSYEKL. The V end lost 4 bases, the J end lost 2 bases, and 11 bases lay between the germline ends. This CDR3 is built from 14 residues. The CDR3 reads CASSPSTGNTEAFF. CDR3 nucleotides: TGCGCCAGCAGCCCCTCGACAGGTAACACTGAAGCTTTCTTT.

The rearrangement joins TRBV4-1 to TRBJ1-5, with D possibly matching TRBD1 (6 bases). The germline gives CDR1 MGHRA, CDR2 YSYEKL. V lost 3 bases and J lost 0, with 9 bases in between. The CDR3 runs 15 residues. The CDR3 bases are TGCGCCAGCAGCCACTCAGGGGATAGCAATCAGCCCCAGCATTTT. Translating it yields CASSHSGDSNQPQHF.

Only a few counts were recorded for this clone. The chain uses TRBV7-9 and TRBJ2-7; D remains ambiguous. Trimming took off 5 bases at V and 2 bases at J, with 16 bases between the two ends. From germline, CDR1 is SEHNR and CDR2 FQNEAQ (reference sequence). The CDR3 covers 15 residues. The CDR3 DNA is TGTGCCAGCAGCCCCGGACCCACTCGGCCCTACGAGCAGTACTTC. Translating gives CASSPGPTRPYEQYF. The full variable domain, with the rest looked up from reference TRBV7-9 and TRBJ2-7, is DTGVSQNPRHKITKRGQNVTFRCDPISEHNRLYWYRQTLGQGPEFLTYFQNEAQLEKSRLLSDRFSAERPKGSFSTLEIQRTEQGDSAMYLCASSPGPTRPYEQYFGPGTRLTVT.

The genes are TRBV19 and TRBJ1-5, with 7 bases identical to TRBD1. Germline assignment: CDR1 LNHDA and CDR2 SQIVND (reference sequence). The CDR3 contains 15 residues. V trimming: 3 bases; J trimming: 5 bases; junction bases outside the gene matches: 7. The CDR3 DNA sequence: TGTGCCAGTAGTATTGGGCAGGGGGTGGATCAGCCCCAGCATTTT. Amino acid sequence: CASSIGQGVDQPQHF.

The rearrangement joins TRBV11-1 to TRBJ2-3; the D gene is possibly TRBD1 (5 bases). Germline values: CDR1 SGHAT, CDR2 FQDESV (reference sequence). This CDR3 is 14 amino acids long. V was cut by 2 bases and J by 8 bases, with 14 bases left in between. In nucleotides, the CDR3 is TGTGCCAGCAGCTTACCAGGGATTGTCGTTACGCAGTATTTT. Encoded protein: CASSLPGIVVTQYF.

The V and J genes are TRBV28 and TRBJ1-3; no reliable D call. The CDR3 is 16 amino acids. Trimming took off 2 bases at V and 0 bases at J, with 11 bases between the two ends. The germline CDR1 and CDR2 sequences are MDHEN and SYDVKM. In nucleotides, the CDR3 is TGTGCCAGCAGTTTAGATCCCCAGCTCTCTGGAAACACCATATATTTT. Its translation: CASSLDPQLSGNTIYF.

This clone has more than one count but fewer than ten. The chain employs TRBV7-9 and TRBJ2-1; 8 positions agree with TRBD1. J was trimmed by 13 bases and V by 7 bases; bases with no gene match: 15. The CDR3 is 14 residues long. In germline, CDR1 is SEHNR, CDR2 FQNEAQ (reference sequence). The CDR3 sequence: CASTPMDRALQQFF. The CDR3 coding sequence is TGTGCCAGCACCCCGATGGACAGGGCCCTTCAACAGTTCTTC.